This T cell receptor (beta chain) was sequenced in a study of regulatory T cells in long-lasting Graves disease. Study-wide results and caveats: TRBV28 was favored in persistent disease, as were TRBJ1-2 and TRBJ2-5.

Time point in this sample: newly diagnosed GD, antithyroid drugs for less than 3 months. RNA extracted from PBMCs served as the sequencing template. From each patient, about 8.5 milliliters of peripheral blood was drawn and collected into an EDTA anticoagulant tube. Through Arm-PCR of CDR3 regions and iRepertoire HTBI primers, TCR beta libraries were built. TCRdb reanalysed the multiplex PCR reads using MiXCR and keeps one entry per CDR3 protein. The repertoire consists of approximately 400,000 distinct CDR3 sequences, with 15% occurring once and the leading ten covering 16%. Germline V lookup: CDR1 LGHDT, CDR2 YNNKEL (reference sequence). V lost 1 base, J lost 4 bases, and 7 bases stayed unmatched. This CDR3 has 16 amino acids. Note on this clonotype: Antigen unknown.

This same sample was also part of a study on T cells in Graves' hyperthyroidism and ophthalmopathy. That report notes: Within blood appeared most thyroid clonotypes that had expanded above 0.001.

The TCR was taken from a woman in her twenties or thirties with Graves disease. Here the sequenced sample was peripheral blood mononuclear cells (PBMCs), taken at new diagnosis, from a patient treated with antithyroid drugs. J is TRBJ2-5 and V is TRBV3-1; 9 nucleotides match TRBD2. The CDR3 reads CASSQGGGRVVETQYF. The DNA for the CDR3 is TGTGCCAGCAGCCAAGGCGGCGGGAGGGTAGTAGAGACCCAGTACTTC.